This T cell receptor beta chain is drawn from a study of beta chain features in type 1 diabetes. Sorted cells reached over 95% purity in every population. Germline V lookup: CDR1 MDHEN, CDR2 SYDVKM. The CDR3 covers 15 residues. The J segment lost 5 bases and the V segment lost 6 bases, leaving 10 bases of the junction unmatched. General study results and limits: Shorter TCRB CDR3s, moderately but significantly so, were found in Type 1 diabetes patients in all four CD4+ subsets. Naive, central memory and Treg TCRB repertoires seemed to resemble each other more closely in patients than they did in healthy donors.

Expressed TCRB transcripts were sequenced because the entire RNA isolate underwent reverse transcription. Sequenced by immunoSEQ multiplex PCR; TCRdb stores in-frame clones only, minus some. The sample carries 300,000 to 400,000 clones, approximately 15% recorded once. This clone was observed a few times. The antigen remains undetermined. The receptor was derived from a woman between 18 and 29 years old with type 1 diabetes. V gene TRBV28 combines with J gene TRBJ2-5; TRBD1 agrees at 9 bases. The source material was naive CD4+ T cells from blood. The CDR3 DNA reads TGTGCCAGCAGGGAAAGCACAGGGGGCGCGGAGACCCAGTACTTC. The encoded protein is CASRESTGGAETQYF.